This T cell receptor (beta chain) comes out of a study of shared clonotypes between healthy human individuals. Study-level background: The donors, a couple of women and a few men, were aged 18 to 49.

Broader study findings: In this cohort, only blood was sampled, and tissue repertoires likely differ.

Sorted subsets were amplified in replicate PCRs using around 0.2 ug DNA, approximately 30,000 T cell genomes. The data were produced by immunoSEQ multiplex PCR, yet TCRdb's version contains in-frame clones alone and is incomplete. The data hold some 630,000 clones, with approximately 75% observed a single time. Turning to this clone: As yet, its antigen is unknown.

Trimming took 0 bases from V and 3 from J, leaving 12 bases between them. Germline CDR1 is LNHNV and CDR2 is YYDKDF (reference sequence). This CDR3 contains 16 residues. The rearrangement uses TRBV15 and TRBJ2-1, with D perhaps TRBD2 (6 bases). Material for sequencing was memory CD4+ T cells sorted from blood. Indicated subset: CD45RA-negative fraction. The clonotype was recovered from a woman in her twenties or thirties in good health. The DNA for the CDR3 is TGTGCCACCAGCAGAGACCTTAGCGGATTCTACAATGAGCAGTTCTTC. Encoded protein: CATSRDLSGFYNEQFF.